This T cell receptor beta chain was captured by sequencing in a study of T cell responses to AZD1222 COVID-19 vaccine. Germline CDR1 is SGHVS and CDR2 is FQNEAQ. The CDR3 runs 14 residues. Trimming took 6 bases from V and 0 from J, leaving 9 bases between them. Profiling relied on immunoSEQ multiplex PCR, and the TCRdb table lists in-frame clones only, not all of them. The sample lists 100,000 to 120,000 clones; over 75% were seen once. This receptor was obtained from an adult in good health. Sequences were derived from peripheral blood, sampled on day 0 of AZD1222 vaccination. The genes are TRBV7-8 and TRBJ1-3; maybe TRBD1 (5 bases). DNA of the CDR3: TGTGCCAGCAGGGTGGGGCCCTCTGGAAACACCATATATTTT. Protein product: CASRVGPSGNTIYF.